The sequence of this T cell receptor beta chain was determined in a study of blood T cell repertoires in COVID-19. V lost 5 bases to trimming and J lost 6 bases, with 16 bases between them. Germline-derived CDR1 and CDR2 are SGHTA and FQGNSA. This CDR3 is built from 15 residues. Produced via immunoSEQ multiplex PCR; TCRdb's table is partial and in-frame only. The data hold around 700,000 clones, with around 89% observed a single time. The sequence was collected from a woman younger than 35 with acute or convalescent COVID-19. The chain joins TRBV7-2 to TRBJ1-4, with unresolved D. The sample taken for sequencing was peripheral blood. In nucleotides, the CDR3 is TGTGCCAGCAGCCTCGCCGGGTCCGCCCATGAAAAACTGTTTTTT. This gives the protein CASSLAGSAHEKLFF. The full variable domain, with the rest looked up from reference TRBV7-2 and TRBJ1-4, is GAGVSQSPSNKVTEKGKDVELRCDPISGHTALYWYRQSLGQGLEFLIYFQGNSAPDKSGLPSDRFSAERTGGSVSTLTIQRTQQEDSAVYLCASSLAGSAHEKLFFGSGTQLSVL.